This T cell receptor (beta chain) appears in the sequencing data of a study of post-analysis software for immune sequencing data. General study results and limits: A handful of TRBV segments were more frequent in patients than controls; TRBV5-6, TRBV5-1 and TRBV20-1 belonged to this group. Compared against controls, patients with multiple sclerosis displayed significantly lower normalized Chao1 diversity. Strong co-clustering by F measure linked samples that shared a preparation batch.

This CDR3 is built from 13 residues. CDR1 and CDR2 from the germline V gene are ENHRY and SYGVKD. The V end was cut by 5 bases, the J end by 2 bases, with 9 bases between. Ten or more counts support this clonotype. Its antigen is still unknown. Presence of unique molecular identifiers characterized the TCR beta cDNA libraries. TCRdb passed the PCR reads through MiXCR, listing each CDR3 protein once. The sample lists a few hundred thousand distinct CDR3 sequences, 30% to 45% seen once, with around 4.7% in the top ten. The sequence was obtained from a girl under 18 with multiple sclerosis. The V call is TRBV10-3, the J call TRBJ2-5; D remains ambiguous. The sequenced sample consisted of blood. In DNA, the CDR3 is TGTGCCATCAGTCCGGACGGTCAAGAGACCCAGTACTTC. Protein product: CAISPDGQETQYF.